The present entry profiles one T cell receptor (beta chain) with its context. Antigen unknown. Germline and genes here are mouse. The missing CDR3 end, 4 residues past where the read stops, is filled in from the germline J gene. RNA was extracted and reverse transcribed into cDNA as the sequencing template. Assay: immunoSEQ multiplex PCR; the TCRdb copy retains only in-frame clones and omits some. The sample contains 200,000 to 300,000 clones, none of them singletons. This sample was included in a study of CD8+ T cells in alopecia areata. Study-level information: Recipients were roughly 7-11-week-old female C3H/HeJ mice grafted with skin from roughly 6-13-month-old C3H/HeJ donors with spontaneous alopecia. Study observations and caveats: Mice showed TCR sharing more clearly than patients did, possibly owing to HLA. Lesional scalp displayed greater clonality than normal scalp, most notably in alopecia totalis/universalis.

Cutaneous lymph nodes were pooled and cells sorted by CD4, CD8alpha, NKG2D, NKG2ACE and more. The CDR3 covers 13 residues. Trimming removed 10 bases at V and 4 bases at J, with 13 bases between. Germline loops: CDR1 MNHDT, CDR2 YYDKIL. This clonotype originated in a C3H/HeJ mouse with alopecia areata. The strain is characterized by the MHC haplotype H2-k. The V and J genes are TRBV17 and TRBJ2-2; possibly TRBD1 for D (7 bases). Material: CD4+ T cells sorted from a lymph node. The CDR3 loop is CATMQGGTGQLYF. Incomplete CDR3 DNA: TGTGCTACCATGCAGGGGGGCACCGGG.